This TCR beta chain stems from a study of T cell repertoires in aging, cancer and after chemotherapy. Turning to the study itself: Over several months to years, re-sampled healthy donor repertoires clearly shared clones. The whole study produced a dataset of roughly 8.8 million TCR reads.

Germline V CDR1 and CDR2: KGHDR, SFDVKD. The trim removed 0 bases at V and 6 bases at J, leaving 9 bases unmatched. The CDR3 is made up of 17 amino acids. Amplification of TCR beta used genomic DNA extracted from peripheral blood. Regarding the study as a whole: Untreated cancer patients had significantly lower blood TCR diversity than age-matched healthy donors.

Rearranged V-D-J TRB sequences were amplified with a mixed TRB-A/B primer pool. TCRdb itself ran the multiplex PCR reads through MiXCR, one entry per CDR3 protein. The sample holds 10,000 to 15,000 distinct CDR3 sequences, approximately 40% seen once. A word on this clonotype: Its antigen remains unidentified.

The sequenced sample consisted of blood. This clonotype was obtained from a human donor in good health. The donor label of this sample is uncertain. The chain joins TRBV24-1 to TRBJ2-3; TRBD1 agrees at 9 bases. This CDR3 is CATSDLWDRVSTDTQYF. Here the CDR3 DNA reads TGTGCCACCAGTGATTTGTGGGACAGGGTCTCGACGGATACGCAGTATTTT.